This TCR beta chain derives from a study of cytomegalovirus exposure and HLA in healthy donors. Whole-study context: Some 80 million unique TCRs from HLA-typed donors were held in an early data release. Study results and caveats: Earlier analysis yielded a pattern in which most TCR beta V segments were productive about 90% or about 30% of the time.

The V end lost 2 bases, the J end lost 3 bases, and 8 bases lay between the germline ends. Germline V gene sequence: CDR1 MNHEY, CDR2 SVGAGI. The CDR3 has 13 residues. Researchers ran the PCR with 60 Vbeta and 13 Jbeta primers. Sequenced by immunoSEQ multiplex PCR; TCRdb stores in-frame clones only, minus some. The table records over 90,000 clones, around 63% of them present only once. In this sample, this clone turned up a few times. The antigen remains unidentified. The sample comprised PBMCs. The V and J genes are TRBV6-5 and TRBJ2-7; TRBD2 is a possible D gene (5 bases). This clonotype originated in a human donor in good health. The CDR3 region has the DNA TGTGCCAGCAGTTACACCAGCGGCTACGAGCAGTACTTC. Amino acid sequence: CASSYTSGYEQYF.